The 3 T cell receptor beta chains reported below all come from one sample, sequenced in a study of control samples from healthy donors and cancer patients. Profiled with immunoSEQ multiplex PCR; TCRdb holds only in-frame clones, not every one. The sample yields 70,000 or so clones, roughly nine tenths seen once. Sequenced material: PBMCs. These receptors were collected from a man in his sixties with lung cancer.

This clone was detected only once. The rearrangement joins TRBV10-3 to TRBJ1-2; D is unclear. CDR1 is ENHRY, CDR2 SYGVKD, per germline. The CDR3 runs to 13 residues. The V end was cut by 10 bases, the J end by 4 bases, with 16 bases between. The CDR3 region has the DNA TGTGCCAGCCGGGCCGGGGATGGCTATGGCTACACCTTC. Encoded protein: CASRAGDGYGYTF.

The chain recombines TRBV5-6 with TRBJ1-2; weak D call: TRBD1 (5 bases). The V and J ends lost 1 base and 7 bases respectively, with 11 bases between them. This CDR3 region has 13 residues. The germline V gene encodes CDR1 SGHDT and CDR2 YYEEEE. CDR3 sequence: CASSLKRDGGYTF. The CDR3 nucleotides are TGTGCCAGCAGCTTGAAAAGGGACGGTGGCTACACCTTC.

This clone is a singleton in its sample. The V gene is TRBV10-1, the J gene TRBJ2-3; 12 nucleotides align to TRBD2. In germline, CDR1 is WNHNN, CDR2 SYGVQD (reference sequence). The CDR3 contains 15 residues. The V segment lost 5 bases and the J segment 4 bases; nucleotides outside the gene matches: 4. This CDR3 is CASSPGLAGSDTQYF. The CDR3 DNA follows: TGCGCCAGCAGTCCCGGACTAGCGGGGTCAGATACGCAGTATTTT.